Below, 29 T cell receptor beta chains from the same sample are listed, as sequenced in a study of blood T cell repertoires in COVID-19. Generated by immunoSEQ multiplex PCR, the TCRdb table keeps only in-frame clones and is missing some. The table has about 210,000 clones, approximately 85% seen once. The sample comprised peripheral blood. Receptors were obtained from a woman between 50 and 59 years old with active or convalescent COVID-19.

V and J are TRBV7-6 and TRBJ1-2, with 7 nucleotides matching TRBD1. CDR1 SGHVS and CDR2 FNYEAQ come from the germline V gene. The CDR3 length is 14 residues. The J segment lost 7 bases and the V segment lost 1 base, leaving 6 bases of the junction unmatched. In nucleotides, the CDR3 is TGTGCCAGCAGCTTAGGCCCCAGGGGGGCTGGCTACACCTTC. This gives the protein CASSLGPRGAGYTF.

The V gene is TRBV5-6, the J gene TRBJ1-1, with 8 bases fitting TRBD1. CDR1 is SGHDT, CDR2 YYEEEE, per germline. This CDR3 has 14 amino acids. V lost 4 bases, J lost 4 bases, and 6 bases stayed unmatched. This chain's CDR3 is CASSRDRGFTEAFF. CDR3 nucleotide sequence: TGTGCCAGCAGCCGAGACAGGGGTTTCACTGAAGCTTTCTTT.

The chain combines TRBV6-5 with TRBJ1-3; a possible D gene is TRBD1 (6 bases). Germline loops: CDR1 MNHEY, CDR2 SVGAGI. V was trimmed by 6 bases and J by 1 base, leaving 13 bases between them. This CDR3 is 15 amino acids long. The CDR3 loop is CASSRPGTSGNTIYF. The CDR3 bases are TGTGCCAGCAGCAGACCCGGGACATCTGGAAACACCATATATTTT.

The genes are TRBV2 and TRBJ2-1; TRBD2 matches at 9 bases. V shed 4 bases, J shed 4 bases, and the junction held 5 bases outside the gene matches. This CDR3 region has 15 residues. Germline assignment: CDR1 SNHLY and CDR2 FYNNEI. Here the CDR3 DNA reads TGTGCCAGCAGTGGGCTAGCGGGAAGATACAATGAGCAGTTCTTC. Translation gives CASSGLAGRYNEQFF.

The chain carries TRBV11-2 and TRBJ1-1, with no clear D. V lost 4 bases and J 3 bases, leaving 12 bases between the germline ends. The CDR3 consists of 14 residues. From germline, CDR1 is SGHAT and CDR2 FQNNGV. The CDR3 sequence is CASSSRSADTEAFF. CDR3 DNA: TGTGCCAGCAGCTCCCGGTCGGCGGACACTGAAGCTTTCTTT. Complete variable domain (other parts from reference TRBV11-2 and TRBJ1-1): EAGVAQSPRYKIIEKRQSVAFWCNPISGHATLYWYQQILGQGPKLLIQFQNNGVVDDSQLPKDRFSAERLKGVDSTLKIQPAKLEDSAVYLCASSSRSADTEAFFGQGTRLTVV.

The rearrangement uses TRBV9 and TRBJ2-3, with TRBD2 matching 8 bases. Germline assignment: CDR1 SGDLS and CDR2 YYNGEE. V shed 5 bases and J 1 base; nucleotides not matched to a gene: 6. This CDR3 has 15 residues. The CDR3 coding sequence is TGTGCCAGCAGATCAGGTAGCGGGGGCACAGATACGCAGTATTTT. Its protein product is CASRSGSGGTDTQYF. Full variable domain (outside the CDR3, taken from reference TRBV9 and TRBJ2-3): DSGVTQTPKHLITATGQRVTLRCSPRSGDLSVYWYQQSLDQGLQFLIQYYNGEERAKGNILERFSAQQFPDLHSELNLSSLELGDSALYFCASRSGSGGTDTQYFGPGTRLTVL.

Only one count was recorded for this clone. V usage is TRBV27 and J usage is TRBJ1-1, with D possibly being TRBD1 (6 bases). CDR3 size: 15 residues. The germline gives CDR1 MNHEY, CDR2 SMNVEV (reference sequence). Trimming left V 4 bases short and J 0 bases short, with 12 bases between. The CDR3 is CASSSGQTMNTEAFF. The CDR3 region has the DNA TGTGCCAGCAGTTCCGGACAGACTATGAACACTGAAGCTTTCTTT.

The J gene is TRBJ1-5, the V gene TRBV27; D gene unclear. With 4 bases removed from V and 3 bases from J, the gap between germline ends came to 13 bases. This CDR3 has 15 residues. Germline V gives CDR1 MNHEY, CDR2 SMNVEV (reference sequence). The CDR3 bases are TGTGCCAGCAGTTCTTACGGGGATAACAATCAGCCCCAGCATTTT. Translated, it gives CASSSYGDNNQPQHF.

The chain links TRBV18 to TRBJ2-2, with D possibly TRBD2 on 5 matching bases. CDR1 KGHSH and CDR2 LQKENI come from the germline V gene. Trimming removed 3 bases from V and 5 bases from J, with 7 bases in between. This CDR3 is built from 13 residues. DNA of the CDR3: TGTGCCAGCTCACCCTCGGGGACCGGGGAGCTGTTTTTT. Protein: CASSPSGTGELFF.

J is TRBJ1-6 and V is TRBV7-9; tentative D call: TRBD1 (6 bases). The ends were cut back, 5 bases at V and 10 bases at J, with 15 bases in the middle. Germline CDR1 and CDR2: SEHNR and FQNEAQ (reference sequence). The CDR3 length is 14 residues. This CDR3 reads CASSPTGMGSPLHF. CDR3 in DNA: TGTGCCAGCAGCCCTACAGGGATGGGATCACCCCTCCACTTT.

The chain has TRBV6-5 and TRBJ1-4; TRBD1 might be the D (6 bases). V gave up 6 bases and J gave up 1 base, with 9 bases separating them. CDR1 and CDR2 from the germline V gene are MNHEY and SVGAGI. The CDR3 spans 14 residues. The CDR3 sequence is CASSRDITNEKLFF. CDR3 nucleotide sequence: TGTGCCAGCAGCCGGGACATAACTAATGAAAAACTGTTTTTT.

J is TRBJ1-5 and V is TRBV6-1, with D maybe TRBD1 (6 bases). Looked up from germline, CDR1 is MNHNS and CDR2 is SASEGT. The ends were cut back, 2 bases at V and 4 bases at J, with 9 bases in the middle. The CDR3 is 14 residues long. The CDR3 reads CASSETGSNQPQHF. The CDR3, as DNA: TGTGCCAGCAGTGAAACAGGGTCTAATCAGCCCCAGCATTTT.

This clone was detected once. V and J are TRBV4-1 and TRBJ1-2; tentatively, D is TRBD1 (5 bases). The germline V gene has CDR1 MGHRA and CDR2 YSYEKL. CDR3 length: 19 amino acids. V lost 4 bases and J lost 0, with 24 bases in between. The CDR3 is CASSLLQWPPGISNYGYTF. CDR3 coding DNA: TGCGCCAGCAGCCTTCTACAGTGGCCCCCAGGGATCTCTAACTATGGCTACACCTTC.

The J gene is TRBJ2-1, the V gene TRBV6-2 or TRBV6-3, with 8 bases fitting TRBD1. CDR1 is MNHEY and CDR2 is SVGEGT in the germline V gene. This CDR3 is 15 amino acids long. Germline trimming cut 2 bases from V and 8 bases from J; bases unmatched to any gene: 8. The CDR3 nucleotides read TGTGCCAGCAGTTACGAACAGGGGGGTAGTGATGAGCAGTTCTTC. Translated, it gives CASSYEQGGSDEQFF.

The chain combines TRBV6-5 with TRBJ1-2, with 7 bases lining up with TRBD1. The CDR3 is 13 amino acids. Germline trimming cut 9 bases from V and 0 bases from J; bases unmatched to any gene: 4. Germline CDR1 MNHEY, CDR2 SVGAGI. CDR3 coding DNA: TGTGCCAGTTCAGGGGGAGCTAACTATGGCTACACCTTC. This translates into CASSGGANYGYTF.

This clone was found once. The gene calls are TRBV5-5 and TRBJ1-2, with D maybe TRBD1 (5 bases). This CDR3 is 15 amino acids long. CDR1 and CDR2 from the germline V gene are SGHKS and YYEKEE (reference sequence). Trimming took off 4 bases at V and 4 bases at J, with 17 bases between the two ends. CDR3 amino acids: CASSLESQGFYGYTF. The DNA for the CDR3 is TGTGCCAGCAGCCTTGAGAGCCAGGGTTTCTATGGCTACACCTTC. The whole variable domain, remainder taken from reference TRBV5-5 and TRBJ1-2, is DAGVTQSPTHLIKTRGQQVTLRCSPISGHKSVSWYQQVLGQGPQFIFQYYEKEERGRGNFPDRFSARQFPNYSSELNVNALLLGDSALYLCASSLESQGFYGYTFGSGTRLTVV.

The chain joins TRBV4-1 to TRBJ2-5; 11 bases match TRBD2. CDR3 length: 17 amino acids. Germline V gene data show CDR1 as MGHRA and CDR2 as YSYEKL. Trimming removed 2 bases from V and 5 bases from J; junction bases left unmatched: 10. CDR3 bases: TGCGCCAGCAGCCAAAGTAGCGGGGGGGCAGTTTGGGAGACCCAGTACTTC. It codes for CASSQSSGGAVWETQYF.

This chain connects TRBV29-1 to TRBJ2-1, with 11 bases fitting TRBD2. In germline, CDR1 is SQVTM, CDR2 ANQGSEA. V trimming: 7 bases; J trimming: 6 bases; junction bases outside the gene matches: 5. This CDR3 comprises 13 residues. CDR3 in amino acids: CSENSGGGNEQFF. The CDR3 nucleotides are TGCAGCGAGAATAGCGGGGGGGGCAATGAGCAGTTCTTC.

This chain connects TRBV28 to TRBJ1-2; 9 positions agree with TRBD1. Trimming removed 8 bases from V and 3 bases from J; junction bases left unmatched: 13. The CDR3 runs to 16 residues. CDR1 is MDHEN, CDR2 SYDVKM, per germline. DNA of the CDR3: TGTGCCAGCGGACGAACAGGGGGCATGGTTGACTATGGCTACACCTTC. Translation: CASGRTGGMVDYGYTF.

The rearrangement uses TRBV18 and TRBJ2-7; D is ambiguous. The CDR3 length is 13 residues. V dropped 3 bases and J dropped 6 bases, with 12 bases sitting between them. Germline values: CDR1 KGHSH, CDR2 LQKENI. CDR3 amino acids: CASSPDTVREQYF. The CDR3 DNA sequence: TGTGCCAGCTCACCCGATACGGTCCGCGAGCAGTACTTC.

The rearrangement links TRBV6-2 or TRBV6-3 to TRBJ1-5; D perhaps matches TRBD1 (6 bases). V was pared by 5 bases and J by 1 base, with 9 bases between. Germline CDR1 reads MNHEY; CDR2 reads SVGEGT. CDR3 size: 14 residues. The CDR3 region has the DNA TGTGCCAGCAGTAGGGGGGGGAGCAATCAGCCCCAGCATTTT. It translates to CASSRGGSNQPQHF.

The chain recombines TRBV5-1 with TRBJ2-1, with 10 bases lining up with TRBD2. There are 18 residues in the CDR3. Germline-derived CDR1 and CDR2 are SGHRS and YFSETQ. Trimming cost V 0 bases and J 0 bases; bases outside gene matches: 6. In DNA, the CDR3 is TGCGCCAGCAGCTTGGCTAGCGGGGGCCACGGCTCCTACAATGAGCAGTTCTTC. This gives the protein CASSLASGGHGSYNEQFF.

V usage is TRBV28 and J usage is TRBJ1-2, with TRBD1 matching over 9 bases. The germline gives CDR1 MDHEN, CDR2 SYDVKM. Losses at the gene ends were 5 bases for V and 4 bases for J; bases not matched to a gene: 14. This CDR3 contains 17 residues. As DNA, the CDR3 is TGTGCCAGCAGTCTACCTAGCCGGAGACAGGGGGGCTATGGCTACACCTTC. Its translation: CASSLPSRRQGGYGYTF.

V usage is TRBV7-6 and J usage is TRBJ1-1; a weak D match, TRBD1 (5 bases). Germline values: CDR1 SGHVS, CDR2 FNYEAQ. Trimming shortened V by 5 bases and J by 1 base, and 14 bases separated the two germline ends. The CDR3 sequence is 15 residues long. The CDR3 spells CASSDAGHPNTEAFF. DNA for the CDR3: TGTGCCAGCAGCGATGCTGGACACCCGAACACTGAAGCTTTCTTT. Supplemented by reference TRBV7-6 and TRBJ1-1, the full variable domain reads GAGVSQSPRYKVTKRGQDVALRCDPISGHVSLYWYRQALGQGPEFLTYFNYEAQQDKSGLPNDRFSAERPEGSISTLTIQRTEQRDSAMYRCASSDAGHPNTEAFFGQGTRLTVV.

CDR3 loop: CASSAQGQVGEQYV. The CDR3 DNA sequence: TGTGCCAGCAGCGCCCAAGGACAGGTGGGCGAGCAGTACGTC. This chain uses TRBV5-4 with TRBJ2-7; 7 bases agree with TRBD1. CDR1 is SGHNT, CDR2 YYREEE, per germline (reference sequence). The CDR3 totals 14 residues. Trimming cost V 4 bases and J 6 bases; bases outside gene matches: 10.

The rearrangement joins TRBV7-9 to TRBJ2-1; 10 positions match TRBD2. The length of the CDR3 is 15 residues. V gave up 2 bases and J gave up 8 bases; unmatched junction bases: 6. Germline assignment: CDR1 SEHNR and CDR2 FQNEAQ (reference sequence). This CDR3 reads CASSLPAGGPDEQFF. CDR3 in DNA: TGTGCCAGCAGCTTACCAGCGGGAGGGCCGGATGAGCAGTTCTTC.

This chain links TRBV2 with TRBJ2-1; D is unclear. The germline V and J ends were trimmed by 2 bases and 4 bases, with 9 bases remaining between them. The length of the CDR3 is 14 residues. CDR1 is SNHLY, CDR2 FYNNEI, per germline. In DNA, the CDR3 is TGTGCCAGCAGTGAATTGGCCCAGTACAATGAGCAGTTCTTC. Amino acid sequence: CASSELAQYNEQFF.

The CDR3 spells CASSLQGAPIAGELFF. CDR3 sequence (DNA): TGTGCCAGCAGCCTCCAGGGGGCCCCGATCGCCGGGGAGCTGTTTTTT. The V call is TRBV5-5, the J call TRBJ2-2, with 8 bases matching TRBD1. The germline CDR1 and CDR2 sequences are SGHKS and YYEKEE (reference sequence). The CDR3 consists of 16 residues. Germline trimming cut 4 bases from V and 6 bases from J; bases unmatched to any gene: 11.

The V call is TRBV5-1, the J call TRBJ1-2; D not certain. Germline CDR1 SGHRS, CDR2 YFSETQ. V lost 4 bases to trimming and J lost 5 bases, with 15 bases between them. The CDR3 spans 14 residues. The CDR3 region is CASSPETYGYGYTF. The CDR3 DNA is TGCGCCAGCAGCCCCGAAACATACGGGTATGGCTACACCTTC.